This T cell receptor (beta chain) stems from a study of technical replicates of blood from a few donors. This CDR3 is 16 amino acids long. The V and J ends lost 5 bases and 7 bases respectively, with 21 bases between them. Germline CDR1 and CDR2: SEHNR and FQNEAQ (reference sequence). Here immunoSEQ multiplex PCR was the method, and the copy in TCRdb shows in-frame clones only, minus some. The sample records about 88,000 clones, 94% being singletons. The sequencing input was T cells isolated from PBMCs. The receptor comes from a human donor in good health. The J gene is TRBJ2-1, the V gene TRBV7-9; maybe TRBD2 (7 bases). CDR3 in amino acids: CASSLSRGASGNEQFF. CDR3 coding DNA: TGTGCCAGCAGCCTTTCCCGGGGGGCCTCAGGAAATGAGCAGTTCTTC.